This TCR beta chain was recorded in a study of identical twins. TCRdb re-called the 5' RACE reads with MiXCR, one entry per CDR3 protein. The sample shows roughly 750,000 distinct CDR3 sequences, about 20% of them seen only once. Germline CDR1 reads SEHNR; CDR2 reads FQNEAQ (reference sequence). There are 15 residues in the CDR3. With 4 bases removed from V and 3 bases from J, the gap between germline ends came to 15 bases. Study-wide results and caveats: One should note that invariant MAIT and iNKT cells could partly confound zero-insertion analyses. Twins shared out-of-frame alpha sequences with excess low generation probability.

This clonotype was found a few times. Its specificity is unknown. The data were also submitted as part of a second study, on T cells expressing NK-cell markers. Per that paper: Sequenced donors, eight in total, included seven who were HCMV-seropositive and one who was seronegative. Whether expanded NKG2C+ T cell clones were HCMV specific stayed uncertain.

The TCR originated in a woman aged 18-29 years in good health. Source material: PBMCs. The V gene is TRBV7-9, the J gene TRBJ2-5; D remains unclear. The CDR3 DNA reads as TGTGCCAGCAGCTCAATTCTCCGGGCTGAAGAGACCCAGTACTTC. Its translation: CASSSILRAEETQYF.